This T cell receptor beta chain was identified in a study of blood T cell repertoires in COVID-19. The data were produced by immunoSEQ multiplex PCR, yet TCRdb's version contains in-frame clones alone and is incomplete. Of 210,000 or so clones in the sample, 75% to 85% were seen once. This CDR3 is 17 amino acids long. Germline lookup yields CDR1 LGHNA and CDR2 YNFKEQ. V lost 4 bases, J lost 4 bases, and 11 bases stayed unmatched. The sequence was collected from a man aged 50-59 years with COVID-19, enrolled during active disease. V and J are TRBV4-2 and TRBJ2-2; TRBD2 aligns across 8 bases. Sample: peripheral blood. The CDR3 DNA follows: TGTGCCAGCAGCCCTGCCTTTTCGGGGGGGCGCACCGGGGAGCTGTTTTTT. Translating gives CASSPAFSGGRTGELFF.